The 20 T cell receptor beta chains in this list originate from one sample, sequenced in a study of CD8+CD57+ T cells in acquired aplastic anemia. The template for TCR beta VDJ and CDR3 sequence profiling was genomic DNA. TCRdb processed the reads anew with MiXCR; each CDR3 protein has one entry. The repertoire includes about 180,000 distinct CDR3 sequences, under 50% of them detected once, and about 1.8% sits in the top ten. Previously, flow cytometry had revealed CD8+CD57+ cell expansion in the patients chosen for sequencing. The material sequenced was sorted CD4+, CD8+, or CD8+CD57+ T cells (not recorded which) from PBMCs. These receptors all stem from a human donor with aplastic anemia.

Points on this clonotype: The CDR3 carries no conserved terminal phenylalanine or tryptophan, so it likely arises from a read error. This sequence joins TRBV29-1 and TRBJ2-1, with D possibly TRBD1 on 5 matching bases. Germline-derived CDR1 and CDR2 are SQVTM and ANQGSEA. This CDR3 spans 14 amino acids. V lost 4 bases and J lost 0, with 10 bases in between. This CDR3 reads CSVVRTSSYNEQFS. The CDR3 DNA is TGCAGCGTTGTACGGACAAGCTCCTACAATGAGCAGTTCTCC.

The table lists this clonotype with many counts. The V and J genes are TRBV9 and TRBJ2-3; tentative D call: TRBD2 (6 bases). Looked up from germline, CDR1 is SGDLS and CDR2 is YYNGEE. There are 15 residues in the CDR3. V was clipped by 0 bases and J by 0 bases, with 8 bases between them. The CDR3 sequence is CASSVVGGSTDTQYF. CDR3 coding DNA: TGTGCCAGCAGCGTAGTTGGGGGGAGCACAGATACGCAGTATTTT.

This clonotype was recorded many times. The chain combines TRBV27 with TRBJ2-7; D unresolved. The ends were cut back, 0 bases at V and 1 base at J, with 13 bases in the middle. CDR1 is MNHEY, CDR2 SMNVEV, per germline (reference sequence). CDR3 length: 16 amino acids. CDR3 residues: CASSLSSGLPSYEQYF. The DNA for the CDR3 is TGTGCCAGCAGTTTATCGTCTGGGTTGCCGTCCTACGAGCAGTACTTC.

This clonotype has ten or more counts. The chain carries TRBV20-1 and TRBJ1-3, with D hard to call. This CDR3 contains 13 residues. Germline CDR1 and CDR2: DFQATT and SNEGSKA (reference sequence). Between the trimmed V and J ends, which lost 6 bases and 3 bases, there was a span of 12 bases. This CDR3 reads CSAPGPVGNTIYF. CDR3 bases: TGCAGTGCACCGGGTCCAGTTGGAAACACCATATATTTT.

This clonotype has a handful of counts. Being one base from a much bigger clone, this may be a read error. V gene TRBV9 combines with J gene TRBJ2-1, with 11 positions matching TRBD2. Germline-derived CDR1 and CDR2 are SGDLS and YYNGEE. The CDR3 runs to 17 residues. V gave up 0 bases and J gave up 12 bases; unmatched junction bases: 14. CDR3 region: CASSVATRLAGNDGQFF. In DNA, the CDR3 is TGTGCCAGCAGCGTAGCCACGAGACTAGCGGGGAACGATGGGCAGTTCTTC.

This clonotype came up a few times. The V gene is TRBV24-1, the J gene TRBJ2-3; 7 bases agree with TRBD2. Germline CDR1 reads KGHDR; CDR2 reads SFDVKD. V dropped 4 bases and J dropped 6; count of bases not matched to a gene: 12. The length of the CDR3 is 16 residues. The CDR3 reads CATSDATSYGADTQYF. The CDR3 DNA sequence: TGTGCCACCAGTGACGCGACTAGCTATGGAGCGGATACGCAGTATTTT.

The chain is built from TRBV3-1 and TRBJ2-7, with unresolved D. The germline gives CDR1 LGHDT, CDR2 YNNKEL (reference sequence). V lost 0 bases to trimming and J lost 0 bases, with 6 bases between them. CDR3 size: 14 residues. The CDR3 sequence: CASSQELFSYEQYF. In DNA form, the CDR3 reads TGTGCCAGCAGCCAAGAACTATTCTCCTACGAGCAGTACTTC.

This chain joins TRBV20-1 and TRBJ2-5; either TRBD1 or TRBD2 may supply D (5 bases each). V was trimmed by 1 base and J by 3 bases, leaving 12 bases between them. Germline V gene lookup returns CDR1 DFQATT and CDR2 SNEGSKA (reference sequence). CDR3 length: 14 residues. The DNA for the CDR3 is TGCAGTGCTAGAGGGCTGAGGGGTGAAGAGACCCAGTACTTC. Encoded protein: CSARGLRGEETQYF.

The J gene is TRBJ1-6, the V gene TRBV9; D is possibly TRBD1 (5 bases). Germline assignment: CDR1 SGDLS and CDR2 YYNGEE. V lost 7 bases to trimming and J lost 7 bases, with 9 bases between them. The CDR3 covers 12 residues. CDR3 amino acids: CASGDSNSPLHF. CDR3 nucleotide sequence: TGTGCCAGCGGAGACAGCAATTCACCCCTCCACTTT.

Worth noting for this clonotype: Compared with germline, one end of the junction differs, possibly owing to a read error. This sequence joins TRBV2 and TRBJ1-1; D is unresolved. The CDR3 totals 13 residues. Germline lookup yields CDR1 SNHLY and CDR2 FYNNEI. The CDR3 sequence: CATSGSLYTEAFF. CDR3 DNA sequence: TGTGCCACCAGTGGTTCTTTGTACACTGAAGCTTTCTTT.

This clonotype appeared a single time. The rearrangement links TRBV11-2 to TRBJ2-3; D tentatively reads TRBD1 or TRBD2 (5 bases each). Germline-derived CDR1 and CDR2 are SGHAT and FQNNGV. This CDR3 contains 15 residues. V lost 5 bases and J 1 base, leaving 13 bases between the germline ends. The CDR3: CASSSEGHRTDTQYF. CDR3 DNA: TGTGCCAGCAGCAGCGAGGGGCACCGCACAGATACGCAGTATTTT.

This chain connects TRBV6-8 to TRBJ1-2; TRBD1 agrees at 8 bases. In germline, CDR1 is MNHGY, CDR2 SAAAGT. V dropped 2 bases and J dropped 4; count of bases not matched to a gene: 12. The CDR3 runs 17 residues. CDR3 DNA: TGTGCCAGCAGTTACCCGACAGGGGAAGGCCGATCCTATGGCTACACCTTC. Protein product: CASSYPTGEGRSYGYTF.

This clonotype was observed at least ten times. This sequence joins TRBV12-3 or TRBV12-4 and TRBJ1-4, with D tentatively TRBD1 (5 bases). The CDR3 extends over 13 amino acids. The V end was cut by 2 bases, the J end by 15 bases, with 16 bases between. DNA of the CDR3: TGTGCCAGCAGTTTAAATATGGGGGGACTTTTGTTTTTT. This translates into CASSLNMGGLLFF.

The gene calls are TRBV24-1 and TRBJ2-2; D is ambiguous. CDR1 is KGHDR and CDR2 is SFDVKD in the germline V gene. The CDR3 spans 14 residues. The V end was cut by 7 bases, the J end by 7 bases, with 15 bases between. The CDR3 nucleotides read TGTGCCACCAGAGGGCCTACGGGTAACGGGGAGCTGTTTTTT. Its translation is CATRGPTGNGELFF.

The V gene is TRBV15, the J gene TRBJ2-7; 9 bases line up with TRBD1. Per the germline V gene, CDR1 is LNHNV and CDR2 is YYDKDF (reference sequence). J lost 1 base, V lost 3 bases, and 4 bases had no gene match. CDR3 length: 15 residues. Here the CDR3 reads CATSSHGTGSYEQYF. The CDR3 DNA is TGTGCCACCAGCAGTCACGGGACAGGGTCCTACGAGCAGTACTTC.

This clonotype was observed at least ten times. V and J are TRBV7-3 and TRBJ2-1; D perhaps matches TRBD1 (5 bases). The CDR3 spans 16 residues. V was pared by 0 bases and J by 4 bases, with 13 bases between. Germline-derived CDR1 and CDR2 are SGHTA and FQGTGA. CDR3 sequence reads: CASSLTSDSSYNEQFF. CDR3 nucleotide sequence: TGTGCCAGCAGCTTAACGTCCGACAGTTCATACAATGAGCAGTTCTTC.

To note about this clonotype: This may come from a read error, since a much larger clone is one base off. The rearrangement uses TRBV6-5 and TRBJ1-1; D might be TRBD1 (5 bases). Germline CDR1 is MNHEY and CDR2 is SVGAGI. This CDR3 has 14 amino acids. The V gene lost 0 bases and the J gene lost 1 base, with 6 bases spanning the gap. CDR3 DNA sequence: TGTGCCAGCAGTTACTCGAGGGGGAACACTGAAGCTTTCTTT. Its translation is CASSYSRGNTEAFF.

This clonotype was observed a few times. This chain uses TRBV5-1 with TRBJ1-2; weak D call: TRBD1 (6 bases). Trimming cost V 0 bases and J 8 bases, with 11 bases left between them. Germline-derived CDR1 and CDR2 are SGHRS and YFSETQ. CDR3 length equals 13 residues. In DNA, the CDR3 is TGCGCCAGCAGCTTGGGACAGGCGGAAGGCTACACCTTC. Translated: CASSLGQAEGYTF.

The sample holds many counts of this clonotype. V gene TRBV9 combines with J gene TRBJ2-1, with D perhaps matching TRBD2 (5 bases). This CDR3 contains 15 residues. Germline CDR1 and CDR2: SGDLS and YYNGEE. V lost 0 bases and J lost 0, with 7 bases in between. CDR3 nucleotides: TGTGCCAGCAGCGTAGACGAGGGCTCCTACAATGAGCAGTTCTTC. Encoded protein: CASSVDEGSYNEQFF.

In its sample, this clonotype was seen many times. The CDR3 spells CASSTRLAGGFNGETQYF. The CDR3, as DNA: TGTGCCAGCAGCACCCGACTAGCGGGAGGGTTTAATGGTGAGACCCAGTACTTC. The chain uses TRBV5-6 and TRBJ2-5; 14 positions match TRBD2. The length of the CDR3 is 18 residues. Losses at the gene ends were 4 bases for V and 5 bases for J; bases not matched to a gene: 13. Germline V lookup: CDR1 SGHDT, CDR2 YYEEEE.